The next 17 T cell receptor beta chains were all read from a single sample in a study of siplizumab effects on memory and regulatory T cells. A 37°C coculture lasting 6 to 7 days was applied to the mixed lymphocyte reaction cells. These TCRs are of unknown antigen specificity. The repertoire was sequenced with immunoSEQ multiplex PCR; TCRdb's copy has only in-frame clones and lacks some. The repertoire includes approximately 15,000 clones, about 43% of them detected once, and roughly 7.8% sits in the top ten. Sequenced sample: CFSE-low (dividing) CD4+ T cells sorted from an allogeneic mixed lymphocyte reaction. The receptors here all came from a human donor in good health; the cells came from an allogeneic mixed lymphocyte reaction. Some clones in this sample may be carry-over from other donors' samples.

The CDR3 DNA reads TGTGCCAGCAGTTACTTAAACAGGGCAGGGGGCTACACCTTC. Translation gives CASSYLNRAGGYTF. J is TRBJ1-2 and V is TRBV6-6, with D perhaps matching TRBD1 (6 bases). Germline CDR1 and CDR2: MNHNY and SVGAGI (reference sequence). The V and J ends lost 1 base and 8 bases respectively, with 14 bases between them. The CDR3 runs to 14 residues.

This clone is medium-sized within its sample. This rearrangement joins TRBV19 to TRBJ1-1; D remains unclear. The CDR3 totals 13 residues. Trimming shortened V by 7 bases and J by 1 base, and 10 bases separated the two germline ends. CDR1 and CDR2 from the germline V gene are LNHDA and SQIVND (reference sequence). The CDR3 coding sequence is TGTGCCAGTAATCGGAAGAGGAACACTGAAGCTTTCTTT. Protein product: CASNRKRNTEAFF.

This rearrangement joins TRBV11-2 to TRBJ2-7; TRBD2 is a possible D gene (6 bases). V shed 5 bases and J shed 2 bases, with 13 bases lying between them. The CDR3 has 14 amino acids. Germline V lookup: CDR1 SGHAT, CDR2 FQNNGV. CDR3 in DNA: TGTGCCAGCAGCCCGGCGACTAGAACCTACGAGCAGTACTTC. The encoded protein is CASSPATRTYEQYF.

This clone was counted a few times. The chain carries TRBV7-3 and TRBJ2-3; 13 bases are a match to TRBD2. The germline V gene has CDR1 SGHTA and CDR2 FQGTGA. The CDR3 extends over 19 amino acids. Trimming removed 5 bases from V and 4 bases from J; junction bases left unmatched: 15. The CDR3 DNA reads TGTGCCAGCAGCACACGGACTAGCGGGAGAGATTCAGGGTCAGATACGCAGTATTTT. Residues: CASSTRTSGRDSGSDTQYF.

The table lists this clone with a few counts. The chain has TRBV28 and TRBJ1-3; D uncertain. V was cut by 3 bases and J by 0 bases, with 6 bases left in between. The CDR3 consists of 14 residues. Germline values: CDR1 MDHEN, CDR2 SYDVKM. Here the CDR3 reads CASSFSGSGNTIYF. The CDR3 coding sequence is TGTGCCAGCAGTTTTTCCGGCTCTGGAAACACCATATATTTT. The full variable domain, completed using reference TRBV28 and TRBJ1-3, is DVKVTQSSRYLVKRTGEKVFLECVQDMDHENMFWYRQDPGLGLRLIYFSYDVKMKEKGDIPEGYSVSREKKERFSLILESASTNQTSMYLCASSFSGSGNTIYFGEGSWLTVV.

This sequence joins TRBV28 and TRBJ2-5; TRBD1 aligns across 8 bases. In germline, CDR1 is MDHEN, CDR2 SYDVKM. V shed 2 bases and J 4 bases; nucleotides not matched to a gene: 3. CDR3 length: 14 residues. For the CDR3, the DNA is TGTGCCAGCAGTTTAGTGGGACAGGTAGAGACCCAGTACTTC. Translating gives CASSLVGQVETQYF.

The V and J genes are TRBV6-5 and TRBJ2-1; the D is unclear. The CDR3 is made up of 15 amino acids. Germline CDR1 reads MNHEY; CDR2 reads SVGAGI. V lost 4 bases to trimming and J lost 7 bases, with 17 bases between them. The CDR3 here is CASSFSPLAVNEQFF. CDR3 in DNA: TGTGCCAGCAGTTTCTCGCCTTTGGCGGTGAATGAGCAGTTCTTC.

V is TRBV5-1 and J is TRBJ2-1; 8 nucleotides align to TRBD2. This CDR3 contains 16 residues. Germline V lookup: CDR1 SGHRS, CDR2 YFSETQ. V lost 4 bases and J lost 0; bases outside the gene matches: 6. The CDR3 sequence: CASSLGGTSSYNEQFF. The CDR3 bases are TGCGCCAGCAGCCTGGGGGGGACTAGCTCCTACAATGAGCAGTTCTTC.

CDR3 in DNA: TGTGCCAGCAGTTACCGAAAGGAGGCTGAAGCTTTCTTT. Protein: CASSYRKEAEAFF. The genes are TRBV6-6 and TRBJ1-1; D uncertain. This CDR3 has 13 amino acids. The germline V and J ends were trimmed by 2 bases and 6 bases, with 10 bases remaining between them. Per germline, CDR1 MNHNY and CDR2 SVGAGI (reference sequence).

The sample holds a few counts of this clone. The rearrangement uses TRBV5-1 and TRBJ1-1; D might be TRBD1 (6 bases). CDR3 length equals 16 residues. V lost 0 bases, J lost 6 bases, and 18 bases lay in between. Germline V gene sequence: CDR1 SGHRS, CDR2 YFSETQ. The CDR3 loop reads CASSLGLRGSNPEAFF. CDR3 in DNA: TGCGCCAGCAGCTTGGGACTTAGGGGGTCTAATCCTGAAGCTTTCTTT.

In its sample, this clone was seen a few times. CDR3 coding DNA: TGTGCCAGCTCACCACGGGACAGCTATGGCTACACCTTC. This sequence encodes CASSPRDSYGYTF. This chain joins TRBV18 and TRBJ1-2; 7 nucleotides agree with TRBD1. Germline lookup yields CDR1 KGHSH and CDR2 LQKENI. The CDR3 covers 13 residues. With V trimmed by 1 base and J by 4 bases, 0 bases remained unmatched. Filled out from reference TRBV18 and TRBJ1-2, the complete variable domain reads NAGVMQNPRHLVRRRGQEARLRCSPMKGHSHVYWYRQLPEEGLKFMVYLQKENIIDESGMPKERFSAEFPKEGPSILRIQQVVRGDSAAYFCASSPRDSYGYTFGSGTRLTVV.

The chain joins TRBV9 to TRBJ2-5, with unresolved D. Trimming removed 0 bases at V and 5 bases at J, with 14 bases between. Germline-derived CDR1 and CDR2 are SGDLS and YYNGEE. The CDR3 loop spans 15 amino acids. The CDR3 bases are TGTGCCAGCAGCGTAGCTCCGACCAAACGTGAGACCCAGTACTTC. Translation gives CASSVAPTKRETQYF.

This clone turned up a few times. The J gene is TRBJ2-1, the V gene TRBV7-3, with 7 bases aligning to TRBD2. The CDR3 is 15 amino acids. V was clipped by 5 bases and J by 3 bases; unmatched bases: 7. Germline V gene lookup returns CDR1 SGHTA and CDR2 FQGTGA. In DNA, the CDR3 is TGTGCCAGCAGCCTAAGCGGGGCCGTCTACAATGAGCAGTTCTTC. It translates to CASSLSGAVYNEQFF.

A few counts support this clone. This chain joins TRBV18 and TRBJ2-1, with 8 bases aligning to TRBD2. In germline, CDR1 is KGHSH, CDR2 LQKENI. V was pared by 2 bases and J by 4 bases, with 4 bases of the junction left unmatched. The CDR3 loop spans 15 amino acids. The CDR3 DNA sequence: TGTGCCAGCTCACCAACTAGCGGAGTATACAATGAGCAGTTCTTC. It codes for CASSPTSGVYNEQFF.

For the CDR3, the DNA is TGTGCCAGCAGCCCGGACAGGGTTGACGGCTACACCTTC. This gives the protein CASSPDRVDGYTF. The rearrangement joins TRBV11-2 to TRBJ1-2, with 8 bases that match TRBD1. The CDR3 consists of 13 residues. Germline CDR1 reads SGHAT; CDR2 reads FQNNGV. Trimming at V came to 5 bases and at J to 8 bases, leaving 7 bases not matched to a gene.

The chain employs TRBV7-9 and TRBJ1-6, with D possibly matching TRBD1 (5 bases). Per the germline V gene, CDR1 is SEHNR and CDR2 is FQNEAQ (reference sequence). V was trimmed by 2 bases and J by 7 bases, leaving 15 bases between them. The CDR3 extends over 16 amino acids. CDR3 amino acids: CASSLPPGRQNSPLHF. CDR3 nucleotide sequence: TGTGCCAGCAGCTTACCCCCGGGACGGCAGAATTCACCCCTCCACTTT.

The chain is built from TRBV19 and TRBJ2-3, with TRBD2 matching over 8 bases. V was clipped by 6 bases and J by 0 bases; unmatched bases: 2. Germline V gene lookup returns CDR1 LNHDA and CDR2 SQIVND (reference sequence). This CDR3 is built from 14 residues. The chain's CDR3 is CASRLAGSTDTQYF. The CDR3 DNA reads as TGTGCCAGTAGGCTAGCGGGTAGCACAGATACGCAGTATTTT.